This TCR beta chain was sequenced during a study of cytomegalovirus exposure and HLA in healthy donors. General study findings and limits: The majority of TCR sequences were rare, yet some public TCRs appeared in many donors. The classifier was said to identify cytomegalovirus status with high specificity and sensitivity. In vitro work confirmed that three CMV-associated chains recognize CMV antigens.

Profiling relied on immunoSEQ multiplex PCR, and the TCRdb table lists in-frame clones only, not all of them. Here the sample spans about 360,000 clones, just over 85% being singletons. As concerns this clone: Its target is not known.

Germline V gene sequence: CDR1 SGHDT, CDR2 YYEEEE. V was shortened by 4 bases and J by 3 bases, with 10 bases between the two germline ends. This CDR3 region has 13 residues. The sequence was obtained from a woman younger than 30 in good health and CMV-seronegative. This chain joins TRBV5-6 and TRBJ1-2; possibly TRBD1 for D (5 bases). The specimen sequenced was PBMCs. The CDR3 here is CASSRRGHYGYTF. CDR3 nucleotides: TGTGCCAGCAGCCGGAGGGGCCACTATGGCTACACCTTC.